This TCR beta chain was sequenced in a study of cytomegalovirus exposure and HLA in healthy donors. It was with 60 Vbeta and 13 Jbeta primers that the PCR ran. TCRdb's copy holds only in-frame clones and misses some; the assay was immunoSEQ multiplex PCR. The sample has 150,000 to 200,000 clones, 80% to 90% seen once. A remark on this clone: Its antigen is not identified.

Study-level points and caveats: Sequencing likely generated an artifact that appeared as a cluster of highly shared sequence variants.

Specimen: PBMCs. The receptor was isolated from a woman between 18 and 29 years old in good health and CMV-seronegative.

CDR3 bases: TGTGCCAGCAGCCAAGTTGGAGGGCACCCCGGGGAGCTGTTTTTT. Its protein product is CASSQVGGHPGELFF. The J gene is TRBJ2-2, the V gene TRBV14; maybe TRBD2 (6 bases). This CDR3 spans 15 amino acids. V lost 1 base, J lost 6 bases, and 12 bases lay in between. CDR1 is SGHDN and CDR2 is FVKESK in the germline V gene.